The 8 T cell receptor beta chains below were found in one sample sequenced in a study of blood T cell repertoires in COVID-19 (dated by TCRdb to 2020 to 2021). Libraries came from the immunoSEQ multiplex PCR assay. TCRdb re-hosts the immuneACCESS table, in-frame sequences only. Its copies lack some clones; in the studies checked, an unresolved V gene accounts for under half of them, and the cause for the rest is not known. Across this sample there are 150,000 to 200,000 clones, with approximately 85% seen only once. The leading ten clones occupy about 0.95% of the sample. Sequencing was done on a sample of peripheral blood. The source of these receptors is a man aged 40-55 years with acute or convalescent COVID-19.

The gene calls are TRBV19 and TRBJ1-2; maybe TRBD1 (5 bases). The CDR3 has 13 amino acids. Germline assignment: CDR1 LNHDA and CDR2 SQIVND (reference sequence). The V and J ends lost 5 bases and 6 bases respectively, with 13 bases between them. The CDR3 here is CASSLGAGNGYTF. CDR3 sequence (DNA): TGTGCCAGTAGTCTTGGGGCAGGGAATGGCTACACCTTC.

This clone was seen at least ten times. This rearrangement joins TRBV2 to TRBJ1-1; maybe TRBD1 (5 bases). The CDR3 covers 12 residues. The V gene lost 7 bases and the J gene lost 9 bases, with 15 bases spanning the gap. Germline CDR1 reads SNHLY; CDR2 reads FYNNEI. The DNA of the CDR3 is TGTGCCAGCACCTACGACAGAGATCAAGCTTTCTTT. Protein sequence: CASTYDRDQAFF.

The chain recombines TRBV5-8 with TRBJ1-1; tentatively, D is TRBD1 (6 bases). Germline-derived CDR1 and CDR2 are SGHTS and YDEGEE. There are 18 residues in the CDR3. V lost 1 base to trimming and J lost 6 bases, with 25 bases between them. The CDR3: CASSLSRQAYRGWAEAFF. The CDR3 bases are TGTGCCAGCAGCTTGTCCAGACAGGCCTACCGCGGGTGGGCTGAAGCTTTCTTT.

The CDR3 here is CASSLGPRETQYF. The CDR3 DNA reads as TGTGCCAGCAGCTTAGGGCCCCGAGAGACCCAGTACTTC. The V call is TRBV11-3, the J call TRBJ2-5; D is undetermined. Looked up from germline, CDR1 is SGHNT and CDR2 is YENEEA. This CDR3 is 13 amino acids long. V was clipped by 1 base and J by 4 bases, with 7 bases between them. Together with reference TRBV11-3 and TRBJ2-5, the CDR3 gives the full variable domain: EAGVVQSPRYKIIEKKQPVAFWCNPISGHNTLYWYLQNLGQGPELLIRYENEEAVDDSQLPKDRFSAERLKGVDSTLKIQPAELGDSAVYLCASSLGPRETQYFGPGTRLLVL.

The chain recombines TRBV6-6 with TRBJ1-1, with D possibly matching TRBD1 (5 bases). Germline CDR1 reads MNHNY; CDR2 reads SVGAGI (reference sequence). The CDR3 loop spans 16 amino acids. The V and J ends lost 0 bases and 0 bases respectively, with 11 bases between them. CDR3 residues: CASSYSNRGLNTEAFF. The CDR3 coding sequence is TGTGCCAGCAGTTACTCGAATAGGGGCTTGAACACTGAAGCTTTCTTT.

The chain links TRBV14 to TRBJ2-1, with a tentative D call TRBD1 (5 bases). The CDR3 has 14 residues. CDR1 is SGHDN, CDR2 FVKESK, per germline. V lost 4 bases, J lost 7 bases, and 14 bases lay in between. CDR3 bases: TGTGCCAGCAGCCGACCCAGACAGAATAATGAGCAGTTCTTC. This encodes CASSRPRQNNEQFF. The full variable domain, completed using reference TRBV14 and TRBJ2-1, is EAGVTQFPSHSVIEKGQTVTLRCDPISGHDNLYWYRRVMGKEIKFLLHFVKESKQDESGMPNNRFLAERTGGTYSTLKVQPAELEDSGVYFCASSRPRQNNEQFFGPGTRLTVL.

The gene calls are TRBV27 and TRBJ1-1, with D tentatively TRBD1 (6 bases). V shed 6 bases and J shed 5 bases, with 7 bases lying between them. The germline CDR1 and CDR2 sequences are MNHEY and SMNVEV (reference sequence). The CDR3 sequence is 11 residues long. The CDR3: CASRDRTEAFF. The CDR3 DNA follows: TGTGCCAGCAGAGACAGGACTGAAGCTTTCTTT.

This chain joins TRBV15 and TRBJ2-1, with TRBD2 identical over 7 bases. The CDR3 is 17 amino acids. The J segment lost 2 bases and the V segment lost 3 bases, leaving 10 bases of the junction unmatched. The germline V gene has CDR1 LNHNV and CDR2 YYDKDF (reference sequence). CDR3: CATSSFRLAFAYNEQFF. DNA of the CDR3: TGTGCCACCAGCAGCTTCCGACTAGCTTTCGCCTACAATGAGCAGTTCTTC.